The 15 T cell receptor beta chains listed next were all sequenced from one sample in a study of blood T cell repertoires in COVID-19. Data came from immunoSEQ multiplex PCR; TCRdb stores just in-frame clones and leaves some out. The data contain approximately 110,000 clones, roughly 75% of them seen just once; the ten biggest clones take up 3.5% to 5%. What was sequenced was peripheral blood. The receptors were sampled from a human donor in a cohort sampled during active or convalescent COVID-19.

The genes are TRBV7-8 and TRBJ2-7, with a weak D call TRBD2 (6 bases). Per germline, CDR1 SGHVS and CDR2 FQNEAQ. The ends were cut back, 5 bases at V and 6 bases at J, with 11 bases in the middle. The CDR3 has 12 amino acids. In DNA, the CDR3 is TGTGCCAGCAGCCTCCCGGGGGTCGAGCAGTACTTC. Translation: CASSLPGVEQYF.

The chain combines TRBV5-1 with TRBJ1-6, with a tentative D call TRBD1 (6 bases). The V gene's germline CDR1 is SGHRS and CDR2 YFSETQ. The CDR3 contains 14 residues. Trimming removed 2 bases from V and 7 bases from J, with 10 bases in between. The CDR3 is CASSFSDRNSPLHF. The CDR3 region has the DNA TGCGCCAGCAGCTTTTCGGACAGAAATTCACCCCTCCACTTT. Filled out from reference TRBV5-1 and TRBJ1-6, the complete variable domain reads KAGVTQTPRYLIKTRGQQVTLSCSPISGHRSVSWYQQTPGQGLQFLFEYFSETQRNKGNFPGRFSGRQFSNSRSEMNVSTLELGDSALYLCASSFSDRNSPLHFGNGTRLTVT.

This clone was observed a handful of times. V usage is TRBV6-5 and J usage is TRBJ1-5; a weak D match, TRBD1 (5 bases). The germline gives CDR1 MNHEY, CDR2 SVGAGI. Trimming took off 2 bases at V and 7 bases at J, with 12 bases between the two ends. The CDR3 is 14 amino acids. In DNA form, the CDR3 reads TGTGCCAGCAGTTACACAGGCGATGGGCAGCCCCAGCATTTT. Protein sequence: CASSYTGDGQPQHF.

The DNA for the CDR3 is TGTGCCAGCAGTTTATACAGGGGGCGAACCTACGAGCAGTACTTC. Its protein is CASSLYRGRTYEQYF. The V call is TRBV28, the J call TRBJ2-7; 9 bases align to TRBD1. The CDR3 is 15 amino acids. Losses at the gene ends were 1 base for V and 2 bases for J; bases not matched to a gene: 3. Germline V gene data show CDR1 as MDHEN and CDR2 as SYDVKM.

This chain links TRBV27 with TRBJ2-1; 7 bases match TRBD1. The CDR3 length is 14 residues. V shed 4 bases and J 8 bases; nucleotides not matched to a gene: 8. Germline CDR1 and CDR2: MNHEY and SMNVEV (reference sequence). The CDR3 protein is CASSYEGGGYEQFF. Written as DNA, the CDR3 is TGTGCCAGCAGTTATGAAGGGGGCGGGTATGAGCAGTTCTTC.

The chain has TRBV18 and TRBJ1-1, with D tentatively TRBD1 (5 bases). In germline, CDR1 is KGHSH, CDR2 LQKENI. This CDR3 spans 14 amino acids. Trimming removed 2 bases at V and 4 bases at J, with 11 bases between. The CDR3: CASSPIQGGTEAFF. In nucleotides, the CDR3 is TGTGCCAGCTCACCAATCCAGGGCGGCACTGAAGCTTTCTTT. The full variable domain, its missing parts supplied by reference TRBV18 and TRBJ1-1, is NAGVMQNPRHLVRRRGQEARLRCSPMKGHSHVYWYRQLPEEGLKFMVYLQKENIIDESGMPKERFSAEFPKEGPSILRIQQVVRGDSAAYFCASSPIQGGTEAFFGQGTRLTVV.

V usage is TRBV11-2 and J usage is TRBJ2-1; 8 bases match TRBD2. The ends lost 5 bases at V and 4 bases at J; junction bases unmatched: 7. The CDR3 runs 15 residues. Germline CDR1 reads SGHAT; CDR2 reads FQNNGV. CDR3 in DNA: TGTGCCAGCAGCACCTGGACTAGCAGGTACAATGAGCAGTTCTTC. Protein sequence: CASSTWTSRYNEQFF.

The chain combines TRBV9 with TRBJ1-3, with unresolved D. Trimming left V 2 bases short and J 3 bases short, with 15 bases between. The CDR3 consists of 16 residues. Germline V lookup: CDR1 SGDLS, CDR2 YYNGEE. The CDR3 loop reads CASSVSVGVSGNTIYF. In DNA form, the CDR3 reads TGTGCCAGCAGCGTTTCAGTGGGAGTCAGTGGAAACACCATATATTTT.

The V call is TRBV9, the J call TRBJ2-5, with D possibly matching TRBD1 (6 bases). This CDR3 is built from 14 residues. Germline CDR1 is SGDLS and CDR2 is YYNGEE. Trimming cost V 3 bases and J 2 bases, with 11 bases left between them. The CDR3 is CASSAGRGQETQYF. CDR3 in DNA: TGTGCCAGCAGCGCCGGTAGGGGGCAAGAGACCCAGTACTTC.

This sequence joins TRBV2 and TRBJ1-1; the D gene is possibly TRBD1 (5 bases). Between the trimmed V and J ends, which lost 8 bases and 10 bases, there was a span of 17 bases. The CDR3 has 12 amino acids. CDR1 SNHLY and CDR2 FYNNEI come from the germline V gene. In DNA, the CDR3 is TGTGCCAGCCACCGGGGGTTGGACGGAGCTTTCTTT. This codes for CASHRGLDGAFF.

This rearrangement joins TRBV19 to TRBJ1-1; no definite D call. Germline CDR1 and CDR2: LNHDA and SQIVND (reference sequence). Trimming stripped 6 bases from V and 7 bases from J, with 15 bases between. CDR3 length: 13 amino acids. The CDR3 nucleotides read TGTGCCAGTAGCTCCACCTTCGCGGGTGAAGCTTTCTTT. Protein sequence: CASSSTFAGEAFF. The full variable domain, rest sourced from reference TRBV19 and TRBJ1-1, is DGGITQSPKYLFRKEGQNVTLSCEQNLNHDAMYWYRQDPGQGLRLIYYSQIVNDFQKGDIAEGYSVSREKKESFPLTVTSAQKNPTAFYLCASSSTFAGEAFFGQGTRLTVV.

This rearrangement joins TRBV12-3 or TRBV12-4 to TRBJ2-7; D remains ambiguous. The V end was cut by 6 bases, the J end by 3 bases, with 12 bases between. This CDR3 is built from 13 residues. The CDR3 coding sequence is TGTGCCAGCAGCCCGGGTCCTTTCTACGAGCAGTACTTC. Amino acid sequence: CASSPGPFYEQYF.

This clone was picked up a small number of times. The CDR3 region has the DNA TGTGCCAGCAGCTTATGGGCTAGCTTATATTTT. Translation gives CASSLWASLYF. The chain employs TRBV7-2 and TRBJ2-3, with a tentative D call TRBD2 (5 bases). V was cut by 2 bases and J by 15 bases, with 12 bases left in between. The CDR3 contains 11 residues. Germline CDR1 and CDR2: SGHTA and FQGNSA.

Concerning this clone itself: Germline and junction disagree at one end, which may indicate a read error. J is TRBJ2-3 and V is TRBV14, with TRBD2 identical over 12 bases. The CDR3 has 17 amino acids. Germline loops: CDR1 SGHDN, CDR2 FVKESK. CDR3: CASSQGTSGYNTDTQYF. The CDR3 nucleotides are TGTGCCAGCAGTCAAGGGACTAGCGGGTACAACACAGATACGCAGTATTTT.

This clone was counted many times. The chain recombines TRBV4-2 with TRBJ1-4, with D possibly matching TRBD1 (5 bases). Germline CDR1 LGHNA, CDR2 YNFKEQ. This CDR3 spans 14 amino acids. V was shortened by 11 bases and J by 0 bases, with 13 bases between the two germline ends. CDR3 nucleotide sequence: TGTGCCGGGTCGAAAGGGGCAACTAATGAAAAACTGTTTTTT. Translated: CAGSKGATNEKLFF.